This TCR beta chain was recovered during a study of blood T cell repertoires in COVID-19. How the authors handled the data: Amplifying reference gene primers gave estimates of nucleated cell counts. Profiling relied on immunoSEQ multiplex PCR, and the TCRdb table lists in-frame clones only, not all of them. V, J and clone size are those of that table, while D and trimming were read from the DNA. The data show 200,000 or so clones, with 65% to 85% seen just once and around 5.2% held by the top ten. The CDR3 sequence is 14 residues long. Trimming removed 7 bases at V and 7 bases at J, with 17 bases between. The V gene's germline CDR1 is MDHEN and CDR2 SYDVKM.

Sample: peripheral blood. The chain carries TRBV28 and TRBJ2-4, with a weak D call TRBD1 (6 bases). This TCR was sampled from a woman aged 30 to 39 with acute or convalescent COVID-19. The CDR3 region has the DNA TGTGCCAGCACCGCGCAGGGGATTGGCAACATTCAGTACTTC. It codes for CASTAQGIGNIQYF.